Detailed here is one T cell receptor (beta chain). The antigen is unknown. This specimen comes from a study of Tregs in tolerant kidney transplant recipients. Study-wide findings and caveats: Activated donor B cell expansion appeared to reveal the most relevant donor-specific TCRbeta repertoire. Validation in larger populations is needed because few patients were studied.

Clones were sequenced by immunoSEQ multiplex PCR, and TCRdb holds only the in-frame ones, with some missing. The profile shows about 17,000 clones, approximately 85% of them singletons. Unstimulated Tregs (CD4+CD25+CD127-) and CD4+CD25- non-Tregs were sorted from PBMCs. Regulatory T cells were sorted from thawed PBMCs rested overnight at 37°C with approximately 210 IU/ml IL-2. J lost 6 bases, V lost 1 base, and 7 bases had no gene match. Per the germline V gene, CDR1 is SNHLY and CDR2 is FYNNEI. The CDR3 extends over 17 amino acids. J is TRBJ2-5 and V is TRBV2, with 14 bases aligning to TRBD2. Sequencing input: Tregs from blood. This receptor was identified in a human donor in good health. CDR3 protein: CASSEGGLAGAQKTQYF. CDR3 coding DNA: TGTGCCAGCAGTGAAGGGGGACTAGCGGGAGCTCAAAAGACCCAGTACTTC.